This TCR beta chain was observed in a study of PD-1 blockade in mismatch repair-deficient tumors. The CDR3 is made up of 16 amino acids. V lost 2 bases and J lost 1, with 15 bases in between. CDR1 is SGDLS, CDR2 YYNGEE, per germline. Data came from immunoSEQ multiplex PCR; TCRdb stores just in-frame clones and leaves some out. Of some 100,000 clones listed, over 75% are singletons. Sequenced here: peripheral blood, sampled roughly eight months after starting pembrolizumab. This clonotype was obtained from an adult with mismatch repair-deficient cancer. The chain joins TRBV9 to TRBJ1-2; tentatively, D is TRBD1 (6 bases). The CDR3 bases are TGTGCCAGCAGCGTGGAGGCAGGGGATGTTAACTATGGCTACACCTTC. It yields the protein CASSVEAGDVNYGYTF.